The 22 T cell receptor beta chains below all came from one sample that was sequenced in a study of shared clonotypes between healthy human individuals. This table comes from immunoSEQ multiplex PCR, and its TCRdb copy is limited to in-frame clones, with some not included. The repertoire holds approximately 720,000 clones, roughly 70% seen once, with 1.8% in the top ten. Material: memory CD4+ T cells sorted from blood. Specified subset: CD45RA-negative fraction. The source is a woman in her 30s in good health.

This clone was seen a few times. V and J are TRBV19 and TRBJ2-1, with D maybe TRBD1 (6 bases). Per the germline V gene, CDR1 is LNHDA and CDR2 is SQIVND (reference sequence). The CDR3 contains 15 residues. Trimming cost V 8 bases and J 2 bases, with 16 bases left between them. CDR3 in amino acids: CASCLGQGTYNEQFF. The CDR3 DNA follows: TGTGCCAGTTGCCTGGGGCAGGGGACCTACAATGAGCAGTTCTTC.

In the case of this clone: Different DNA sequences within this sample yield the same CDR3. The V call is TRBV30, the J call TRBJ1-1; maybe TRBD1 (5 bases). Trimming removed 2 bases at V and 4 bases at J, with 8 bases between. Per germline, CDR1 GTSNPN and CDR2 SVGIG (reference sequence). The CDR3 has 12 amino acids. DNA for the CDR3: TGTGCCTGGAGTTTCGGGGGCACTGAAGCTTTCTTT. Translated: CAWSFGGTEAFF. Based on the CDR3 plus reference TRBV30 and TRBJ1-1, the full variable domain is SQTIHQWPATLVQPVGSPLSLECTVEGTSNPNLYWYRQAAGRGLQLLFYSVGIGQISSEVPQNLSASRPQDRQFILSSKKLLLSDSGFYLCAWSFGGTEAFFGQGTRLTVV.

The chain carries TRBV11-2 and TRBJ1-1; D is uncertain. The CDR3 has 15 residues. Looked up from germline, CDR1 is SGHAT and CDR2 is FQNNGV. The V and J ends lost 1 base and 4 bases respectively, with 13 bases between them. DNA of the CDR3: TGTGCCAGCAGCTTAGCAAGCGGGGTGGGCACTGAAGCTTTCTTT. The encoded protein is CASSLASGVGTEAFF.

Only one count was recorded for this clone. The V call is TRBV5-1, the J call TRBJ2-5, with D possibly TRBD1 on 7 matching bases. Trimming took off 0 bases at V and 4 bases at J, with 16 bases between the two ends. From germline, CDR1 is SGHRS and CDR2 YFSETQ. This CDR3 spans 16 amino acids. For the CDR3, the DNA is TGCGCCAGCAGCTTGGAGGGGGCAGGGGAGGCAGAGACCCAGTACTTC. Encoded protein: CASSLEGAGEAETQYF.

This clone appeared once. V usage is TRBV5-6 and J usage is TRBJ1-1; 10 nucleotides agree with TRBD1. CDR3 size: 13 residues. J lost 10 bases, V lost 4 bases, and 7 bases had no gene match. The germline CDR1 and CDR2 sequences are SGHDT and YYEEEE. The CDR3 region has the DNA TGTGCCAGCAGCCTATCGGGACAGGGGCGAGCTTTCTTT. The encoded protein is CASSLSGQGRAFF.

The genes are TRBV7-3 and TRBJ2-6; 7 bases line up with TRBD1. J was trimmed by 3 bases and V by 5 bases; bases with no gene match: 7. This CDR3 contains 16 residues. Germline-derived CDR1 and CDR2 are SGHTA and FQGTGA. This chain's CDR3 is CASSHYRGDGANVLTF. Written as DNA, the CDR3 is TGTGCCAGCAGCCACTACAGGGGTGATGGGGCCAACGTCCTGACTTTC.

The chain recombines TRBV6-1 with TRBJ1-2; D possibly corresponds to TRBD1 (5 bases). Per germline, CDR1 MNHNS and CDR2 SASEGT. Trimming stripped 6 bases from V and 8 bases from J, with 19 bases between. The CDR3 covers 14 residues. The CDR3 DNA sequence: TGTGCCAGCAGCCGCACCGACCCCTCAGGGGGCTACACCTTC. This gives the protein CASSRTDPSGGYTF.

CDR3 region: CASSYRGAGATEAFF. CDR3 in DNA: TGTGCCAGCAGTTATAGGGGGGCCGGTGCCACTGAAGCTTTCTTT. This chain links TRBV28 with TRBJ1-1; a possible D gene is TRBD1 (6 bases). The CDR3 consists of 15 residues. Trimming shortened V by 4 bases and J by 4 bases, and 16 bases separated the two germline ends. Per the germline V gene, CDR1 is MDHEN and CDR2 is SYDVKM.

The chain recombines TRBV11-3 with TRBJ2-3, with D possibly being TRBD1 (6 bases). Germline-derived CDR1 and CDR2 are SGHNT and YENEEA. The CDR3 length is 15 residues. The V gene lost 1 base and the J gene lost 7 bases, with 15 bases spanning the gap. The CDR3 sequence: CASSLGGPGTYTQYF. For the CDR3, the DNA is TGTGCCAGCAGCTTAGGCGGTCCGGGGACATATACGCAGTATTTT. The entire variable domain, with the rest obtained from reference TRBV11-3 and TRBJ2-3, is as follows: EAGVVQSPRYKIIEKKQPVAFWCNPISGHNTLYWYLQNLGQGPELLIRYENEEAVDDSQLPKDRFSAERLKGVDSTLKIQPAELGDSAVYLCASSLGGPGTYTQYFGPGTRLTVL.

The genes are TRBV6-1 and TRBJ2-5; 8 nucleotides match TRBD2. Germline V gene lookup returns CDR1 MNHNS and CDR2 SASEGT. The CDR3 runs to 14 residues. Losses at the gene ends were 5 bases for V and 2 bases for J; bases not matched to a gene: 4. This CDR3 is CASSPGTSQETQYF. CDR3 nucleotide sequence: TGTGCCAGCAGTCCCGGGACTAGTCAAGAGACCCAGTACTTC.

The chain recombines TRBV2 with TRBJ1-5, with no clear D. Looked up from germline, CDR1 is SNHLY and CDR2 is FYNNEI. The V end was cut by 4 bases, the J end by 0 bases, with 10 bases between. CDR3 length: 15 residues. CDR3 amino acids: CASSVGPHSNQPQHF. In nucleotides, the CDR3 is TGTGCCAGCAGTGTTGGGCCTCATAGCAATCAGCCCCAGCATTTT.

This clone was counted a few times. The CDR3 sequence: CASSPGLAGGEQFF. CDR3 coding DNA: TGTGCCAGCAGCCCGGGACTAGCGGGAGGTGAGCAGTTCTTC. J is TRBJ2-1 and V is TRBV7-9; 15 bases fit TRBD2. CDR1 and CDR2 (germline): SEHNR, FQNEAQ (reference sequence). The ends lost 5 bases at V and 9 bases at J; junction bases unmatched: 2. This CDR3 comprises 14 residues.

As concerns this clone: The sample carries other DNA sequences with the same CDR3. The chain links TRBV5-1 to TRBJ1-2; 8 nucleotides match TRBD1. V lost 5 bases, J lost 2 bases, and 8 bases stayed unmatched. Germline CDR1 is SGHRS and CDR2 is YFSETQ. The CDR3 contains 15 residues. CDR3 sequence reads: CASSSGTGLNYGYTF. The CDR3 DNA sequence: TGCGCCAGCAGTTCCGGGACAGGATTAAACTATGGCTACACCTTC.

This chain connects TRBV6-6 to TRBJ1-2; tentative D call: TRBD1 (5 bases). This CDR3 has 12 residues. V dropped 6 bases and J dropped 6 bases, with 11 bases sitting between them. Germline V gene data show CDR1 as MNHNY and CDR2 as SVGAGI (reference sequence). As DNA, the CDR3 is TGTGCCAGCAGCGGCGACAGAGATGGCTACACCTTC. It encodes CASSGDRDGYTF.

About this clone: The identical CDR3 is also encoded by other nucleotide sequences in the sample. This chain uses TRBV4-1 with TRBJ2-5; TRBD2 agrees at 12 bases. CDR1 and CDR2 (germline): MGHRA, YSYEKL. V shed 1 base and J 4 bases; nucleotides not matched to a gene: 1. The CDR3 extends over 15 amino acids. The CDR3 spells CASSQVTSGRETQYF. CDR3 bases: TGCGCCAGCAGCCAAGTGACTAGCGGGAGAGAGACCCAGTACTTC.

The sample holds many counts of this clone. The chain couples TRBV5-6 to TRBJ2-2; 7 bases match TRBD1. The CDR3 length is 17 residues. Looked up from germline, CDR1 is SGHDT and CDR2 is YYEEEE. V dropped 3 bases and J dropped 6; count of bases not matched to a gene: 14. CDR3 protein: CASSSIGTVPGSGELFF. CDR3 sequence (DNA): TGTGCCAGCAGCTCGATTGGGACAGTCCCAGGTTCCGGGGAGCTGTTTTTT.

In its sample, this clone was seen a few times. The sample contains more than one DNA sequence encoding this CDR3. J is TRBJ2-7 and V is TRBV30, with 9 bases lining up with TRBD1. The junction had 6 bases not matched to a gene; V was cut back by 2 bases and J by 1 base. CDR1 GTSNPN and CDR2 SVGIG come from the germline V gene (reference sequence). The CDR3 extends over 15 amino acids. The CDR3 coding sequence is TGTGCCTGGAGTAGTAGACAGGGGGTTTCCTACGAGCAGTACTTC. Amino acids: CAWSSRQGVSYEQYF.

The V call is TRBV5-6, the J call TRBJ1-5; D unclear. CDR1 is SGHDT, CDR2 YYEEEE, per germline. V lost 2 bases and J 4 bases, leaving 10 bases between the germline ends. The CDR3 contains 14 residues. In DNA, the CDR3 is TGTGCCAGCAGCTTTAGGTCGGCTAATCAGCCCCAGCATTTT. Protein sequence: CASSFRSANQPQHF.

CDR3 DNA: TGTGCCAGCAGCCTGGGTACTAGCGCGGGTACAGATACGCAGTATTTT. Encoded protein: CASSLGTSAGTDTQYF. The rearrangement uses TRBV13 and TRBJ2-3; 7 bases match TRBD2. Germline V gives CDR1 PRHDT, CDR2 FYEKMQ (reference sequence). J was trimmed by 3 bases and V by 5 bases; bases with no gene match: 11. The CDR3 runs 16 residues.

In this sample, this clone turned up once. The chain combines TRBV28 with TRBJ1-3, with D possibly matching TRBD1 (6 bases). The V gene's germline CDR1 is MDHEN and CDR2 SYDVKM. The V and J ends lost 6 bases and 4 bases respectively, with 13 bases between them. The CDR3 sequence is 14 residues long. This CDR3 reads CASRQGAGGNTIYF. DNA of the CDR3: TGTGCCAGCAGACAGGGAGCTGGGGGAAACACCATATATTTT.

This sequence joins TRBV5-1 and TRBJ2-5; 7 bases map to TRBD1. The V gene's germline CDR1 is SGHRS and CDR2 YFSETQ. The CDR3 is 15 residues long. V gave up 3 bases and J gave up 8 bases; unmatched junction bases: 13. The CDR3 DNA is TGCGCCAGCAGCTCTAGAACAGGGGACAAGGAAACCCAGTACTTC. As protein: CASSSRTGDKETQYF.

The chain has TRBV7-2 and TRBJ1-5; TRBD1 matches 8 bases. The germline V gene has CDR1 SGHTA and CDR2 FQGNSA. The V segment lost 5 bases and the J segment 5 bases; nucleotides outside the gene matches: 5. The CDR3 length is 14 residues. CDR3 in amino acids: CASSETGGHQPQHF. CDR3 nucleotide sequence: TGTGCCAGCAGCGAAACAGGGGGTCATCAGCCCCAGCATTTT.